The clone carrying this T cell receptor (beta chain) was detected a few times. What it binds is not known. TCRdb passed the reads through MiXCR, listing each CDR3 protein once. The table shows some 700,000 distinct CDR3 sequences, with less than 40% occurring only once. This specimen comes from a study of T cell repertoires in cytomegalovirus infection. Study details: CMV infection together with matching HLA type was indicated by public TCR beta signatures. Study conclusions and caveats: Across the ex vivo response, the dominant clonotypes were HLA-C-restricted CMV-specific TCR beta clonotypes. CMV carriers with the relevant HLA were identified by cumulative public TCR beta family frequency.

The junction had 10 bases not matched to a gene; V was cut back by 3 bases and J by 0 bases. The CDR3 totals 17 residues. CDR1 is MNHEY, CDR2 SVGEGT, per germline. V and J are TRBV6-2 or TRBV6-3 and TRBJ2-7; TRBD1 matches 8 bases. This clonotype originated in a human donor in good health (CMV status not recorded). Some clones in this sample may be carry-over from other donors' samples. The sequenced sample consisted of PBMCs. The CDR3 sequence is CASSYSYGQGDSYEQYF. CDR3 in DNA: TGTGCCAGCAGTTATAGCTATGGACAGGGCGACTCCTACGAGCAGTACTTC.